The 32 T cell receptor beta chains below all came from one sample that was sequenced in a study of blood T cell repertoires in COVID-19. Clones were sequenced by immunoSEQ multiplex PCR, and TCRdb holds only the in-frame ones, with some missing. Of 270,000 or so clones in the sample, 84% were seen once. Sequenced sample: peripheral blood. These receptors were obtained from a human donor in a cohort sampled during active COVID-19.

V is TRBV6-5 and J is TRBJ2-5; 9 bases are a match to TRBD1. This CDR3 comprises 14 residues. Germline V gives CDR1 MNHEY, CDR2 SVGAGI. V dropped 3 bases and J dropped 7; count of bases not matched to a gene: 6. Here the CDR3 reads CASSYPGQGGTQYF. The CDR3 DNA reads as TGTGCCAGCAGTTATCCGGGACAGGGAGGGACCCAGTACTTC.

This clone was seen just once. The CDR3 loop is CASSYSRDRGEKLFF. DNA of the CDR3: TGTGCCAGCAGTTACTCTCGGGACAGGGGCGAAAAACTGTTTTTT. The rearrangement joins TRBV6-2 or TRBV6-3 to TRBJ1-4; TRBD1 aligns across 10 bases. CDR3 size: 15 residues. V gave up 0 bases and J gave up 8 bases; unmatched junction bases: 3. CDR1 is MNHEY and CDR2 is SVGEGT in the germline V gene.

The V call is TRBV6-5, the J call TRBJ2-5; 7 nucleotides line up with TRBD2. The CDR3 is 11 amino acids. V was pared by 8 bases and J by 9 bases, with 6 bases of the junction left unmatched. Germline values: CDR1 MNHEY, CDR2 SVGAGI. In DNA form, the CDR3 reads TGTGCCAGCCGCAGGGAGGGAGCCCAGTACTTC. Its translation: CASRREGAQYF.

Comment on this clone: A read error may account for a junction end that differs from germline. This chain connects TRBV7-9 to TRBJ2-4; 9 bases agree with TRBD1. The V gene's germline CDR1 is SEHNR and CDR2 FQNEAQ (reference sequence). The CDR3 has 12 amino acids. Written as DNA, the CDR3 is TGTGCCAGCAGCTTACTCGGACAGGGGTGGCACTTC. This sequence encodes CASSLLGQGWHF.

This rearrangement joins TRBV3-1 (or the pseudogene TRBV3-2) to TRBJ1-6; a possible D gene is TRBD1 (5 bases). The CDR3 is made up of 16 amino acids. The V gene lost 0 bases and the J gene lost 8 bases, with 14 bases spanning the gap. Germline CDR1 reads LGHDT; CDR2 reads YNNKEL (reference sequence). This CDR3 reads CASSQDIGGWDSPLHF. DNA of the CDR3: TGTGCCAGCAGCCAAGACATCGGGGGTTGGGATTCACCCCTCCACTTT.

The chain recombines TRBV20-1 with TRBJ2-7; 7 nucleotides line up with TRBD1. The CDR3 totals 12 residues. Germline CDR1 is DFQATT and CDR2 is SNEGSKA (reference sequence). V was pared by 3 bases and J by 7 bases, with 6 bases of the junction left unmatched. For the CDR3, the DNA is TGCAGTGCTAGTGTGGGACAGTATGAGCAGTACTTC. Translated, it gives CSASVGQYEQYF.

The chain couples TRBV6-5 to TRBJ2-1; 13 nucleotides line up with TRBD2. This CDR3 is built from 15 residues. Germline V gene data show CDR1 as MNHEY and CDR2 as SVGAGI. V trimming: 5 bases; J trimming: 10 bases; junction bases outside the gene matches: 8. In DNA form, the CDR3 reads TGTGCCAGCAGTCAACTAGCGGGGGGGCCGGGCGAGCAGTTCTTC. It is translated as CASSQLAGGPGEQFF.

The chain carries TRBV5-4 and TRBJ1-1; weak D call: TRBD1 (5 bases). The CDR3 has 14 amino acids. From germline, CDR1 is SGHNT and CDR2 YYREEE (reference sequence). V was cut by 1 base and J by 3 bases, with 10 bases left in between. CDR3 amino acids: CASSLQGSDTEAFF. The CDR3 bases are TGTGCCAGCAGCTTGCAGGGTTCGGACACTGAAGCTTTCTTT.

The chain recombines TRBV28 with TRBJ2-5; weak D call: TRBD1 (6 bases). The V gene's germline CDR1 is MDHEN and CDR2 SYDVKM. CDR3 length: 15 amino acids. Trimming removed 3 bases at V and 7 bases at J, with 18 bases between. The CDR3 region has the DNA TGTGCCAGCAGTTTGCCCCTTACAGGGACGGGGACCCAGTACTTC. Residues: CASSLPLTGTGTQYF.

This clone was detected once. V gene TRBV18 combines with J gene TRBJ1-5; perhaps TRBD1 as D (5 bases). Germline values: CDR1 KGHSH, CDR2 LQKENI. Trimming stripped 3 bases from V and 1 base from J, with 7 bases between. CDR3 size: 14 residues. For the CDR3, the DNA is TGTGCCAGCTCACCCCAGGGAAGCAATCAGCCCCAGCATTTT. It translates to CASSPQGSNQPQHF.

V gene TRBV7-2 combines with J gene TRBJ2-1, with TRBD2 matching over 9 bases. With 5 bases clipped from V and 3 bases from J, the junction kept 5 bases outside the gene matches. The CDR3 extends over 15 amino acids. Germline V lookup: CDR1 SGHTA, CDR2 FQGNSA. The CDR3 protein is CASSNSGSRYNEQFF. In DNA form, the CDR3 reads TGTGCCAGCAGCAATAGCGGGAGCCGCTACAATGAGCAGTTCTTC.

The CDR3 region is CASSWGGTSGMYEQYF. The CDR3 DNA is TGCGCCAGCAGCTGGGGCGGGACTAGCGGGATGTACGAGCAGTACTTC. The chain is built from TRBV5-1 and TRBJ2-7, with TRBD2 matching over 13 bases. With V trimmed by 3 bases and J by 4 bases, 7 bases remained unmatched. The CDR3 has 16 amino acids. Germline values: CDR1 SGHRS, CDR2 YFSETQ. The whole variable domain, remainder taken from reference TRBV5-1 and TRBJ2-7, is KAGVTQTPRYLIKTRGQQVTLSCSPISGHRSVSWYQQTPGQGLQFLFEYFSETQRNKGNFPGRFSGRQFSNSRSEMNVSTLELGDSALYLCASSWGGTSGMYEQYFGPGTRLTVT.

The J gene is TRBJ1-4, the V gene TRBV18, with 8 positions matching TRBD1. CDR1 is KGHSH and CDR2 is LQKENI in the germline V gene. The CDR3 is 16 amino acids. J was trimmed by 5 bases and V by 2 bases; bases with no gene match: 7. CDR3 DNA sequence: TGTGCCAGCTCACCAGGGACAGGACACCTGAATGAAAAACTGTTTTTT. It specifies CASSPGTGHLNEKLFF.

J is TRBJ1-1 and V is TRBV5-4; 7 nucleotides agree with TRBD1. The length of the CDR3 is 15 residues. Germline V gives CDR1 SGHNT, CDR2 YYREEE (reference sequence). V was pared by 6 bases and J by 0 bases, with 8 bases of the junction left unmatched. DNA for the CDR3: TGTGCCAGCACCACACCGGGACAGATGAACACTGAAGCTTTCTTT. This codes for CASTTPGQMNTEAFF. Filled out from reference TRBV5-4 and TRBJ1-1, the complete variable domain reads ETGVTQSPTHLIKTRGQQVTLRCSSQSGHNTVSWYQQALGQGPQFIFQYYREEENGRGNFPPRFSGLQFPNYSSELNVNALELDDSALYLCASTTPGQMNTEAFFGQGTRLTVV.

The genes are TRBV7-2 and TRBJ2-1; 10 bases fit TRBD2. Germline CDR1 reads SGHTA; CDR2 reads FQGNSA. The CDR3 runs 16 residues. J lost 5 bases, V lost 5 bases, and 9 bases had no gene match. In nucleotides, the CDR3 is TGTGCCAGCAGCGTCCGCTTAGCGGGGGGCCACAATGAGCAGTTCTTC. Protein sequence: CASSVRLAGGHNEQFF. The complete variable domain, with remaining parts taken from reference TRBV7-2 and TRBJ2-1, reads GAGVSQSPSNKVTEKGKDVELRCDPISGHTALYWYRQSLGQGLEFLIYFQGNSAPDKSGLPSDRFSAERTGGSVSTLTIQRTQQEDSAVYLCASSVRLAGGHNEQFFGPGTRLTVL.

J is TRBJ1-5 and V is TRBV19; no definite D call. The V and J ends lost 7 bases and 1 base respectively, with 5 bases between them. The germline V gene has CDR1 LNHDA and CDR2 SQIVND (reference sequence). The CDR3 spans 12 residues. The CDR3 sequence: CASKRSNQPQHF. CDR3 bases: TGTGCCAGTAAGCGCAGCAATCAGCCCCAGCATTTT.

Here the CDR3 reads CSVRGGLGEQYF. The CDR3 DNA reads as TGCAGCGTTAGAGGGGGTCTGGGCGAGCAGTACTTC. The chain has TRBV29-1 and TRBJ2-7; possibly TRBD1 for D (6 bases). CDR1 and CDR2 from the germline V gene are SQVTM and ANQGSEA. V was clipped by 5 bases and J by 6 bases, with 14 bases between them. The CDR3 loop spans 12 amino acids.

The chain uses TRBV10-1 and TRBJ2-3, with D maybe TRBD2 (6 bases). Germline CDR1 is WNHNN and CDR2 is SYGVQD (reference sequence). The CDR3 loop spans 14 amino acids. The V end was cut by 6 bases, the J end by 5 bases, with 15 bases between. CDR3 region: CASSHGSGGDTQYF. The DNA for the CDR3 is TGCGCCAGCAGCCACGGGAGTGGGGGAGATACGCAGTATTTT.

CDR3 residues: CASSPQGVHTGELFF. CDR3 coding DNA: TGTGCCAGCAGCCCCCAGGGGGTTCACACCGGGGAGCTGTTTTTT. V is TRBV5-4 and J is TRBJ2-2; 7 bases align to TRBD1. Germline V CDR1 and CDR2: SGHNT, YYREEE (reference sequence). Trimming took 4 bases from V and 3 from J; bases not matched to a gene: 6. The CDR3 covers 15 residues.

The V gene is TRBV10-1, the J gene TRBJ1-1, with D uncertain. The CDR3 covers 13 residues. Germline V lookup: CDR1 WNHNN, CDR2 SYGVQD (reference sequence). V dropped 4 bases and J dropped 5 bases, with 11 bases sitting between them. The CDR3 DNA reads as TGCGCCAGCAGTGGTCTGGGGAGGACTGAAGCTTTCTTT. It yields the protein CASSGLGRTEAFF.

V and J are TRBV4-1 and TRBJ2-5, with 9 bases that match TRBD2. Germline lookup yields CDR1 MGHRA and CDR2 YSYEKL. The CDR3 is 16 amino acids. V lost 1 base, J lost 5 bases, and 8 bases stayed unmatched. The CDR3: CASSQGLVAGVETQYF. The CDR3 nucleotides are TGCGCCAGCAGCCAAGGACTGGTAGCGGGGGTTGAGACCCAGTACTTC.

The rearrangement links TRBV7-8 to TRBJ1-1; TRBD1 matches at 10 bases. This CDR3 is built from 15 residues. Trimming at V came to 6 bases and at J to 4 bases, leaving 8 bases not matched to a gene. The germline V gene encodes CDR1 SGHVS and CDR2 FQNEAQ. The CDR3 sequence: CASSFDGQGGTEAFF. For the CDR3, the DNA is TGTGCCAGCAGTTTCGACGGACAGGGGGGCACTGAAGCTTTCTTT.

This chain links TRBV5-4 with TRBJ2-5; 10 bases agree with TRBD2. Germline loops: CDR1 SGHNT, CDR2 YYREEE (reference sequence). CDR3 length: 15 residues. After removal of 0 bases from V and 5 bases from J, the junction contained 4 bases not matched to a gene. The CDR3 loop reads CASSLELAGYETQYF. CDR3 DNA sequence: TGTGCCAGCAGCTTGGAACTAGCGGGGTATGAGACCCAGTACTTC.

The rearrangement uses TRBV23-1 and TRBJ1-1; D perhaps matches TRBD1 (5 bases). TRBV23-1 is an ORF; its function is uncertain. V lost 0 bases, J lost 4 bases, and 30 bases lay in between. The CDR3 totals 21 residues. CDR3 nucleotide sequence: TGCGCCAGCAGTCAATCGAGTTGGGCCGCAGGGTATACCGGATTGGGCACTGAAGCTTTCTTT. This sequence encodes CASSQSSWAAGYTGLGTEAFF.

The rearrangement joins TRBV9 to TRBJ2-7; D is undetermined. CDR1 and CDR2 (germline): SGDLS, YYNGEE. This CDR3 spans 15 amino acids. Trimming stripped 0 bases from V and 2 bases from J, with 12 bases between. The CDR3 region has the DNA TGTGCCAGCAGCGTAGCTACGGCGGAACCCTACGAGCAGTACTTC. Its translation is CASSVATAEPYEQYF.

This rearrangement joins TRBV5-1 to TRBJ2-3; 7 nucleotides align to TRBD2. Per germline, CDR1 SGHRS and CDR2 YFSETQ. The junction had 6 bases not matched to a gene; V was cut back by 3 bases and J by 2 bases. The CDR3 is 15 residues long. The DNA for the CDR3 is TGCGCCAGCAGCTCAAATGGGGACTACACAGATACGCAGTATTTT. This encodes CASSSNGDYTDTQYF.

The V gene is TRBV7-2, the J gene TRBJ2-1, with 9 bases that match TRBD2. V trimming: 5 bases; J trimming: 0 bases; junction bases outside the gene matches: 5. Germline V gene data show CDR1 as SGHTA and CDR2 as FQGNSA. The CDR3 is made up of 16 amino acids. This CDR3 reads CASSRDSGSSYNEQFF. CDR3 in DNA: TGTGCCAGCAGCCGGGATAGCGGGAGCTCCTACAATGAGCAGTTCTTC.

This chain joins TRBV7-2 and TRBJ2-7; D is unclear. CDR3 length equals 12 residues. CDR1 SGHTA and CDR2 FQGNSA come from the germline V gene. V was clipped by 5 bases and J by 0 bases, with 5 bases between them. The CDR3 loop reads CASSRSSYEQYF. CDR3 sequence (DNA): TGTGCCAGCAGCCGGAGCTCCTACGAGCAGTACTTC.

The count of this clone is one. This chain links TRBV19 with TRBJ2-1, with a weak D call TRBD2 (5 bases). Between the trimmed V and J ends, which lost 2 bases and 4 bases, there was a span of 12 bases. Germline V gives CDR1 LNHDA, CDR2 SQIVND (reference sequence). This CDR3 has 15 residues. CDR3 residues: CASSIRLASYNEQFF. CDR3 in DNA: TGTGCCAGTAGTATAAGATTAGCGTCGTACAATGAGCAGTTCTTC.

The chain carries TRBV6-5 and TRBJ2-7; TRBD2 agrees at 12 bases. The germline V gene encodes CDR1 MNHEY and CDR2 SVGAGI. The V segment lost 5 bases and the J segment 3 bases; nucleotides outside the gene matches: 5. The CDR3 is 15 amino acids. CDR3 DNA sequence: TGTGCCAGCAGTCCACAACTAGCGGGGGGCTACGAGCAGTACTTC. Translation gives CASSPQLAGGYEQYF.

The genes are TRBV7-2 and TRBJ1-6, with D unclear. V was shortened by 5 bases and J by 6 bases, with 11 bases between the two germline ends. CDR1 and CDR2 (germline): SGHTA, FQGNSA. There are 14 residues in the CDR3. The CDR3 is CASSPLTGNSPLHF. As DNA, the CDR3 is TGTGCCAGCAGCCCACTAACGGGTAATTCACCCCTCCACTTT.

The V call is TRBV2, the J call TRBJ2-1; tentative D call: TRBD2 (5 bases). V was pared by 7 bases and J by 4 bases, with 14 bases between. The CDR3 runs 14 residues. Germline lookup yields CDR1 SNHLY and CDR2 FYNNEI. Here the CDR3 reads CASKIGESYNEQFF. The CDR3 nucleotides read TGTGCCAGCAAAATTGGGGAGTCTTACAATGAGCAGTTCTTC.